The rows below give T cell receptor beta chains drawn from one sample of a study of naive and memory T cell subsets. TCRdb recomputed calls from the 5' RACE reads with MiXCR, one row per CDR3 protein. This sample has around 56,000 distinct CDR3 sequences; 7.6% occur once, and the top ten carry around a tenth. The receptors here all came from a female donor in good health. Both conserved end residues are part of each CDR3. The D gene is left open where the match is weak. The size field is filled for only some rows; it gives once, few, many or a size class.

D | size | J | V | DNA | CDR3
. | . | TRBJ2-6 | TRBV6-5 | TGTGCCAGCAGGTCGGGTGGGGCCAACGTCCTGACTTTC | CASRSGGANVLTF
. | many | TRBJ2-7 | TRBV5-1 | TGCGCCAGCAGCTTGGAGGGCGCGTACGAGCAGTACTTC | CASSLEGAYEQYF
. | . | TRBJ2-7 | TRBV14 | TGTGCCAGCAGCCAGCTACAGGGGAGGGGGGCCTACGAGCAGTACTTC | CASSQLQGRGAYEQYF
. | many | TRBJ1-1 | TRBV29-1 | TGCAGCATTGCGGGCCGGGGGGCGCGGGGGACTGAAGCTTTCTTT | CSIAGRGARGTEAFF
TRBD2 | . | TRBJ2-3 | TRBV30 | TGTGCCTTCGATCCGGGGGGAGATACGCAGTATTTT | CAFDPGGDTQYF
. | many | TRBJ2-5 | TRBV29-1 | TGCAGCGTCCCTAAGGGGACCCAAGAGACCCAGTACTTC | CSVPKGTQETQYF
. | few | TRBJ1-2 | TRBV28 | TGTGCCAGCAGCGAGAAGTCCCGCTATGGCGACACCTTC | CASSEKSRYGDTF
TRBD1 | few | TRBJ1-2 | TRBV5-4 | TGTGCCAGCAGCTTGGCGGGACAGGGGTCGGATGGCTACACCTTC | CASSLAGQGSDGYTF
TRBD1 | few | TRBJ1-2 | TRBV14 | TGTGCCAGCAGCCAAGACTACTGGGACAGGGGTACGGGCTACACCTTC | CASSQDYWDRGTGYTF
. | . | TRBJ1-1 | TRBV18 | TGTGCCAGCTCACCTTTCGACAGCCGGTCGGAAGCTTTCTTT | CASSPFDSRSEAFF
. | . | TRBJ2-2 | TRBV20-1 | TGCAGTGCCACCAAAAGTTCCACCGGGGAGCTGTTTTTT | CSATKSSTGELFF
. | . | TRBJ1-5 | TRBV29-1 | TGCAGCGTTGGGATAGGCAATCAGCCCCAGCATTTT | CSVGIGNQPQHF
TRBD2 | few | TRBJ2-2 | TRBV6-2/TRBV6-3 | TGTGCCAGCAGTACCGCCGGGACTAGCCCCGCGGAGCTGTTTTTT | CASSTAGTSPAELFF
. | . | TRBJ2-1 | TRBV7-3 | TGTGGCAGCAGCCAAGACGGGGGAAGCTCCTACAATGAGCAGTTCTTC | CGSSQDGGSSYNEQFF
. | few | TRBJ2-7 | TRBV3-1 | TGTGCCAGCAGCCAAAGGTCTCTCTACGAGCAGTACTTC | CASSQRSLYEQYF
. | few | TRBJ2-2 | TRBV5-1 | TGCGCCAGCAGTCTCCAAGCTGACACCGGGGAGCTGTTTTTT | CASSLQADTGELFF
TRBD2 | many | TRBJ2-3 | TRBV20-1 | TGCAGTGCTAGGGGCGGAGCGGGGTCACAGTATTTT | CSARGGAGSQYF
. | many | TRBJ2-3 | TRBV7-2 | TGTGCCAGCAGCTTAGCGCCAAGGATAGCCCCCGGCACAGATACGCAGTATTTT | CASSLAPRIAPGTDTQYF
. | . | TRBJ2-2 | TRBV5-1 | TGCGCCAGCAGCTTGGGCCCCCAGGGCACCGGGGAGCTGTTTTTT | CASSLGPQGTGELFF
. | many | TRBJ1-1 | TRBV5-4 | TGTGCCAGCAGCGTGAAGTTAGGAGGGGCACTAGAAGCTTTCTTT | CASSVKLGGALEAFF
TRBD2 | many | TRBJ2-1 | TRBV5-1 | TGCGCCAGCAGCTTCGAACTCCTAGCGGGGGGGCGTAATGAGCAGTTCTTC | CASSFELLAGGRNEQFF
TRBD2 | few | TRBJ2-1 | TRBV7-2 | TGTGCCAGCAGCTTAGAACAGGGGCGGGGGGGCCACAATGAGCAGTTCTTC | CASSLEQGRGGHNEQFF
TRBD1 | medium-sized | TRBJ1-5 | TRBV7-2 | TGTGCCAGCAGCTTTTACGGGACAGGGGATCAGCCCCAGCATTTT | CASSFYGTGDQPQHF
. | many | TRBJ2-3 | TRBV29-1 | TGCAGCGTTGAAACGTCTGGGGCAGATACGCAGTATTTT | CSVETSGADTQYF
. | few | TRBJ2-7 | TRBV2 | TGTGCCAGCGGAAGGGGGGGCGAGCAGTACTTC | CASGRGGEQYF
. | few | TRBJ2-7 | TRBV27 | TGTGCCAGCAGTTTTCGGGGCCTCTACGAGCAGTACTTC | CASSFRGLYEQYF
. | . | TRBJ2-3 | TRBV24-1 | TGTGCCACCAGTGATTCCGGACACTTCACAGATACGCAGTATTTT | CATSDSGHFTDTQYF
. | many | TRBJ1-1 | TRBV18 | TGTGCCAGCTCACCAGAAGAGGGAACTGAAGCTTTCTTT | CASSPEEGTEAFF
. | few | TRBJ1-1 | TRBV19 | TGTGCCAGTAGTATTCTGAACACTGAAGCTTTCTTT | CASSILNTEAFF
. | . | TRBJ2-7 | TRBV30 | TGTGCCTGGAGTGTGGGGGGTCTCGGAGAGCAGTACTTC | CAWSVGGLGEQYF
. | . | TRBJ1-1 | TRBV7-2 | TGTGCCAGCAGCCGTACGAGGACTGAAGCTTTCTTT | CASSRTRTEAFF
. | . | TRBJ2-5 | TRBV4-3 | TGCGCCAGCAGCCAAGGATTCGGGGTCCCGGGGACCCAGTACTTC | CASSQGFGVPGTQYF
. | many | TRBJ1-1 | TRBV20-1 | TGCAGTGCCCTAGACCGCGTGAACACTGAAGCTTTCTTT | CSALDRVNTEAFF
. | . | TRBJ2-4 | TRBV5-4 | TGTGCCAGCAGCTTGGACGGGAACATTCAGTACTTC | CASSLDGNIQYF
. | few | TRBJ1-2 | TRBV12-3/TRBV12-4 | TGTGCCAGCAGTTGGGGTTTCGCGGGAGAACATGGCTACACCTTC | CASSWGFAGEHGYTF
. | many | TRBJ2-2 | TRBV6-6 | TGTGCCAGCATCAAAGTCGGGGGGCTAAACGGGGAGCTGTTTTTT | CASIKVGGLNGELFF
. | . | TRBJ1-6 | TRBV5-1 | TGCGCCAGCAGCTTTTCAGGGGCCTGGAATTCACCCCTCCACTTT | CASSFSGAWNSPLHF
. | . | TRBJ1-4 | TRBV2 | TGTGCCAGCAGTGGCAGAGGTTATGGAGAAAAACTGTTTTTT | CASSGRGYGEKLFF
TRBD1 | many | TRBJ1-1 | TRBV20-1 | TGCAGTGCTAGACCTCCCCTGGGACAGGGTAAAAAAGCGAACACTGAAGCTTTCTTT | CSARPPLGQGKKANTEAFF
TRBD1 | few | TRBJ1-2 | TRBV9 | TGTGCCAGCAGCGTAGGACAGGGCAACTATGGCTACACCTTC | CASSVGQGNYGYTF
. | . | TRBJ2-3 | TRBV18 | TGTGCCAGCTCACCCACCACAGATACGCAGTATTTT | CASSPTTDTQYF